A selection of T cell receptor beta chains follows, all from one sample in a study of cytomegalovirus exposure and HLA in healthy donors. Sequenced by immunoSEQ multiplex PCR; TCRdb stores in-frame clones only, minus some. The sample includes roughly 180,000 clones, around 75% of them seen just once. Material for sequencing was PBMCs. Every receptor here comes from a female donor in good health and CMV-seronegative. Each CDR3 is given with its conserved first and last residue. The D gene is left open where the match is weak. Part of the rows lack a size; the others show once, few, many or a class for expanded clones.

TRBD1	TRBJ1-2	TRBV7-8	NA	CASSSPPGTTGAQGYGYTF	TGTGCCAGCAGCTCGCCCCCAGGGACAACAGGGGCCCAGGGCTATGGCTACACCTTC
TRBD1	TRBJ1-2	TRBV5-4	NA	CASSLFAGQGAVYGYTF	TGTGCCAGCAGCTTGTTCGCAGGACAGGGGGCAGTCTATGGCTACACCTTC
TRBD2	TRBJ2-1	TRBV7-6	once	CASSLKAGGSEQFF	TGTGCCAGCAGCTTAAAAGCGGGAGGTAGTGAGCAGTTCTTC
NA	TRBJ2-7	TRBV10-1	NA	CASSEFSYEQYF	TGCGCCAGCAGTGAGTTCAGTTACGAGCAGTACTTC
TRBD1	TRBJ1-2	TRBV5-1	NA	CASGGGQGGIVRLDGYTF	TGCGCCAGCGGAGGAGGACAGGGGGGAATAGTAAGGCTAGATGGCTACACCTTC
TRBD2	TRBJ2-7	TRBV10-3	once	CAISDRREEQYF	TGTGCCATCAGTGATCGGCGGGAGGAGCAGTACTTC
NA	TRBJ2-2	TRBV6-5	NA	CATRLMTAGGELFF	TGTGCCACCCGCCTCATGACAGCAGGCGGGGAGCTGTTTTTT
TRBD2	TRBJ2-1	TRBV19	few	CASSISGSSYNEQFF	TGTGCCAGTAGTATTAGCGGGAGCTCCTACAATGAGCAGTTCTTC
TRBD2	TRBJ2-5	TRBV6-5	NA	CASTRLAGVQETQYF	TGTGCCAGCACCCGACTAGCGGGGGTCCAAGAGACCCAGTACTTC
TRBD1	TRBJ1-2	TRBV2	NA	CASRGAGTANYGYTF	TGTGCCAGCAGGGGGGCCGGGACAGCTAACTATGGCTACACCTTC
TRBD2	TRBJ2-1	TRBV7-3	NA	CASSLYQLAGGPNEQFF	TGTGCCAGCAGCTTATATCAACTAGCGGGGGGGCCCAATGAGCAGTTCTTC
TRBD1	TRBJ1-1	TRBV18	NA	CASSAGTGGTEAFF	TGTGCCAGCTCAGCCGGGACAGGGGGCACTGAAGCTTTCTTT
NA	TRBJ1-1	TRBV4-3	NA	CASSPLWAGVTSDTEAFF	TGCGCCAGCAGCCCCCTATGGGCAGGGGTTACTTCCGACACTGAAGCTTTCTTT
TRBD1	TRBJ2-7	TRBV19	NA	CASSGDRSAAYEQYF	TGTGCCAGTAGTGGGGACAGGTCCGCGGCCTACGAGCAGTACTTC
NA	TRBJ1-2	TRBV6-6	NA	CASSYSNGQGRGGYTF	TGTGCCAGCAGTTACTCGAACGGGCAGGGTCGAGGCGGCTACACCTTC
NA	TRBJ2-5	TRBV2	few	CASSVLGGETQYF	TGTGCCAGCAGTGTCCTGGGGGGAGAGACCCAGTACTTC
NA	TRBJ1-2	TRBV30	NA	CAWSGGHRANYGYTF	TGTGCCTGGAGTGGCGGACACCGAGCTAACTATGGCTACACCTTC
NA	TRBJ1-4	TRBV9	NA	CASSVGATNEKLFF	TGTGCCAGCAGCGTAGGAGCAACTAATGAAAAACTGTTTTTT
NA	TRBJ2-7	TRBV7-8	NA	CASSQGLAYEQYF	TGTGCCAGCAGCCAAGGACTCGCCTACGAGCAGTACTTC
TRBD1	TRBJ1-1	TRBV9	NA	CASSRDRGQTEAFF	TGTGCCAGCTCCCGGGACAGGGGTCAAACTGAAGCTTTCTTT
NA	TRBJ1-1	TRBV7-2	NA	CASSLLGPIAQNTEAFF	TGTGCCAGCAGCCTCCTAGGCCCCATAGCCCAGAACACTGAAGCTTTCTTT
NA	TRBJ1-3	TRBV7-2	NA	CASSFRGAGGNTIYF	TGTGCCAGCAGTTTTCGAGGGGCGGGAGGAAACACCATATATTTT
TRBD2	TRBJ2-3	TRBV2	once	CASSENGGALGAQYF	TGTGCCAGCAGTGAGAACGGGGGGGCCCTTGGAGCGCAGTATTTT
TRBD1	TRBJ1-2	TRBV18	NA	CASSDRDSSYGYTF	TGTGCCAGCTCAGATAGGGACAGCTCCTATGGCTACACCTTC
NA	TRBJ2-5	TRBV18	few	CASSPNQGPEETQYF	TGTGCCAGCTCACCTAACCAGGGTCCAGAAGAGACCCAGTACTTC
TRBD1	TRBJ1-1	TRBV6-6	NA	CASSPGTGNTEAFF	TGTGCCAGCAGCCCCGGGACAGGGAACACTGAAGCTTTCTTT
NA	TRBJ2-1	TRBV4-3	NA	CASSQDPGDSHNEQFF	TGCGCCAGCAGCCAAGATCCCGGAGATTCCCACAATGAGCAGTTCTTC
NA	TRBJ2-3	TRBV28	NA	CASSSRTRTSTDTQYF	TGTGCCAGCAGTTCAAGGACCCGGACTAGCACAGATACGCAGTATTTT
NA	TRBJ2-3	TRBV2	NA	CASSEGVGRTTDTQYF	TGTGCCAGCAGTGAGGGAGTCGGGCGAACTACAGATACGCAGTATTTT
NA	TRBJ1-1	TRBV5-1	few	CASSSRQLGNTEAFF	TGCGCCAGCAGCTCCCGACAGTTAGGGAACACTGAAGCTTTCTTT
TRBD1	TRBJ2-2	TRBV5-1	once	CASSLVAGGYTGELFF	TGCGCCAGCAGCTTGGTAGCAGGGGGCTATACCGGGGAGCTGTTTTTT
NA	TRBJ2-7	TRBV13	NA	CASSSDGRGGYEQYF	TGTGCCAGCAGCTCCGATGGCCGAGGAGGGTACGAGCAGTACTTC
TRBD1	TRBJ2-2	TRBV15	NA	CATTDRGGVGELFF	TGTGCCACGACGGACAGGGGGGGTGTTGGGGAGCTGTTTTTT
TRBD1	TRBJ2-7	TRBV5-1	few	CASSLVQGAYEQYF	TGCGCCAGCAGCTTGGTTCAGGGGGCGTACGAGCAGTACTTC
TRBD2	TRBJ2-3	TRBV7-7	NA	CASSLASGGADTQYF	TGTGCTAGCAGCTTGGCCAGCGGGGGGGCAGATACGCAGTATTTT
TRBD1	TRBJ1-1	TRBV19	NA	CASTQRQGPFGGTEAFF	TGTGCCAGTACCCAAAGACAGGGGCCATTTGGGGGCACTGAAGCTTTCTTT
NA	TRBJ1-3	TRBV7-2	NA	CASSLVGGAGNTIYF	TGTGCCAGCAGCTTAGTTGGAGGGGCCGGAAACACCATATATTTT
NA	TRBJ1-1	TRBV7-3	NA	CASSTGPVNTEAFF	TGTGCCAGCAGCACAGGGCCCGTGAACACTGAAGCTTTCTTT
TRBD1	TRBJ2-1	TRBV6-5	NA	CASRTTGATEQFF	TGTGCCAGCAGGACTACAGGGGCTACTGAGCAGTTCTTC
NA	TRBJ2-7	TRBV28	NA	CASSTVRASSYEQYF	TGTGCCAGCAGTACGGTGAGAGCTAGCTCCTACGAGCAGTACTTC
TRBD1	TRBJ2-3	TRBV4-3	NA	CASSQDTGTGADTQYF	TGCGCCAGCAGCCAAGACACCGGGACAGGTGCAGATACGCAGTATTTT
TRBD1	TRBJ2-1	TRBV6-5	few	CASSLNPRGRNEQFF	TGTGCCAGCAGTCTAAACCCCAGGGGGCGAAATGAGCAGTTCTTC
NA	TRBJ2-7	TRBV28	NA	CASSFLRRALSSYEQYF	TGTGCCAGCAGTTTCCTCCGCAGGGCCCTTTCCTCCTACGAGCAGTACTTC
NA	TRBJ1-4	TRBV5-1	NA	CASSPGGAMGEKLFF	TGCGCCAGCAGCCCCGGCGGGGCAATGGGGGAAAAACTGTTTTTT
TRBD2	TRBJ2-3	TRBV7-2	NA	CASSLRGLAGGPDTQYF	TGTGCCAGCAGCTTAAGGGGGCTAGCGGGAGGGCCAGATACGCAGTATTTT
NA	TRBJ1-1	TRBV25-1	few	CASSVLTEAFF	TGTGCCAGCAGTGTCCTTACTGAAGCTTTCTTT
TRBD1	TRBJ1-2	TRBV6-5	NA	CASSYGTGPSYGYTF	TGTGCCAGCAGTTACGGGACAGGGCCCAGCTATGGCTACACCTTC
NA	TRBJ2-2	TRBV7-3	NA	CASSPARGTGELFF	TGTGCCAGCAGCCCTGCGCGGGGCACCGGGGAGCTGTTTTTT
TRBD2	TRBJ2-1	TRBV9	once	CASSVGPSGHNEQFF	TGTGCCAGCAGCGTAGGGCCTAGCGGACACAATGAGCAGTTCTTC
NA	TRBJ2-5	TRBV5-1	NA	CASSLGGSGETQYF	TGCGCCAGCAGCTTGGGTGGTTCAGGAGAGACCCAGTACTTC
NA	TRBJ2-5	TRBV5-4	NA	CASSPGGEETQYF	TGTGCCAGCAGCCCCGGCGGGGAAGAGACCCAGTACTTC
TRBD2	TRBJ2-3	TRBV6-1	few	CASSERERETDTQYF	TGTGCCAGCAGTGAGCGGGAGCGGGAGACAGATACGCAGTATTTT
NA	TRBJ1-2	TRBV5-1	NA	CASSLNGGYTF	TGCGCCAGCAGCTTGAACGGTGGCTACACCTTC
NA	TRBJ1-2	TRBV6-5	NA	CASSYRQGYGYTF	TGTGCCAGCAGTTACAGGCAGGGCTATGGCTACACCTTC
TRBD2	TRBJ2-2	TRBV27	once	CASSGTSGSLGAGELFF	TGTGCCAGCAGCGGGACTAGCGGGAGTCTGGGGGCCGGGGAGCTGTTTTTT